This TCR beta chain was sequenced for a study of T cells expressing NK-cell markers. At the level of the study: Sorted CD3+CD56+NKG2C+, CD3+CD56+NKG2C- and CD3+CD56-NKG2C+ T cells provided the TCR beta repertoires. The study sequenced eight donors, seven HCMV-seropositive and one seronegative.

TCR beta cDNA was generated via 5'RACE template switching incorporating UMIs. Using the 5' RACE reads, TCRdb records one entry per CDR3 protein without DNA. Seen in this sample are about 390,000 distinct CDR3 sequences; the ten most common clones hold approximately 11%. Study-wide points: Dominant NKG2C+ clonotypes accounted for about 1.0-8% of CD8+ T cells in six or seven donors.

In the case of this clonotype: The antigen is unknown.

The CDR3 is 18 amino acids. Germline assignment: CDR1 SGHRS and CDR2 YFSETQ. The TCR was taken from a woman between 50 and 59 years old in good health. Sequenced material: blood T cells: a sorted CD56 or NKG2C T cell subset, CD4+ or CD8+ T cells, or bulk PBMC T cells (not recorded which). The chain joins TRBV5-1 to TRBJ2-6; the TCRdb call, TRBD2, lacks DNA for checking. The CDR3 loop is CASSSSGLAGAGANVLTF.